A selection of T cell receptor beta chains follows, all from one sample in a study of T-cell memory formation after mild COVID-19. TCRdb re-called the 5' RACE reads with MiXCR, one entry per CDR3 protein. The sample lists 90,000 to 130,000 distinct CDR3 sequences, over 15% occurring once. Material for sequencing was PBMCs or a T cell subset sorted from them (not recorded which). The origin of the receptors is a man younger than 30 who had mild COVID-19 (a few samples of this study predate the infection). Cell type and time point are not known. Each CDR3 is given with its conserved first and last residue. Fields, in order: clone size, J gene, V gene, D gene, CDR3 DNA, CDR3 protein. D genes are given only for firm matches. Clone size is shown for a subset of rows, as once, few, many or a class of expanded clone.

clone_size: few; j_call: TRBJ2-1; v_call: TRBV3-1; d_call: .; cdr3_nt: TGTGCCAGCAGCCCGTTGGGCAGGAGCTACAATGAGCAGTTCTTC; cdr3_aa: CASSPLGRSYNEQFF
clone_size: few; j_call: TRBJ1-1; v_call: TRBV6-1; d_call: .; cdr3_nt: TGTGCCAGCAGGACAGGTTCAAGCATGAACACTGAAGCTTTCTTT; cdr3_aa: CASRTGSSMNTEAFF
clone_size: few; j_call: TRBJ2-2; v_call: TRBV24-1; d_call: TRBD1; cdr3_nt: TGTGCCACCGGAGGACAGGGAAACACCGGGGAGCTGTTTTTT; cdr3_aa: CATGGQGNTGELFF
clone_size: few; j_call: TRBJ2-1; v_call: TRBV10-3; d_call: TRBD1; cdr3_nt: TGTGCCATCAGTCCAAGGGGGCAAGACTATGAGCAGTTCTTC; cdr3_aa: CAISPRGQDYEQFF
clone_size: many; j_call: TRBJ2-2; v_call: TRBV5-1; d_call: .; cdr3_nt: TGCGCCAGCAGTAGTAGTGTGACCGAACTAGCCTCGAGCACCGGGGAGCTGTTTTTT; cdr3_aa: CASSSSVTELASSTGELFF
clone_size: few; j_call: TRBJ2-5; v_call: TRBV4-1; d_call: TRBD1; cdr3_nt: TGCGCCAGCAGCCATTCCCCGGGACAGAGGTACCAAGAGACCCAGTACTTC; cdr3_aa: CASSHSPGQRYQETQYF
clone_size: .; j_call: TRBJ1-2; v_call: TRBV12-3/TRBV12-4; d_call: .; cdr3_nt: TGTGCCAGCAGTTTGGGTGCCTACGGCTACACCTTC; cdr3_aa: CASSLGAYGYTF
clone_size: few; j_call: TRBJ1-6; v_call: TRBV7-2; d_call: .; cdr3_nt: TGTGCCAGCAGCTTAGGAATCCGGGGACCCAATTCACCCCTCCACTTT; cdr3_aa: CASSLGIRGPNSPLHF
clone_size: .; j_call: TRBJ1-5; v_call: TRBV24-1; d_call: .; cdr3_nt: TGTGCCACCAGTGGGCAGGGCCAAAATCAGCCCCAGCATTTT; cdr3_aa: CATSGQGQNQPQHF
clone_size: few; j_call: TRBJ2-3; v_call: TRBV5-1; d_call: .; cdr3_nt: TGCGCCAGCAGCTTGGAAGGGCGGAGCACAGATACGCAGTATTTT; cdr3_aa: CASSLEGRSTDTQYF
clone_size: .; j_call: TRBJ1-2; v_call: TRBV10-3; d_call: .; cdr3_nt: TGTGCCATCACTGGTGCTGACAGGCTGCAAGGCTACACCTTC; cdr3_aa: CAITGADRLQGYTF
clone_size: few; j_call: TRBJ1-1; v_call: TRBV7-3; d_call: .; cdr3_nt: TGTGCCAGCAGCTTACGCATGAACACTGAAGCTTTCTTT; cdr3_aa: CASSLRMNTEAFF
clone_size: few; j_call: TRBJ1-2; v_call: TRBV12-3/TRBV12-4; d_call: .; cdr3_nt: TGTGCCAGCAGTTTAGGGCAGGGAAGTATCGGCTACACCTTC; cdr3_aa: CASSLGQGSIGYTF
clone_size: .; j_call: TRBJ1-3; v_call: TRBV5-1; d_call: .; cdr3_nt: TGCGCCAGCAGCTTGGGGCAGGGTTGGGACACCATATATTTT; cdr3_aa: CASSLGQGWDTIYF
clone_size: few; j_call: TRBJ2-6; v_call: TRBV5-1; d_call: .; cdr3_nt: TGCGCCAGCAGTACCTCCGGGGACGGGGCCAACGTCCTGACTTTC; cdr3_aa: CASSTSGDGANVLTF
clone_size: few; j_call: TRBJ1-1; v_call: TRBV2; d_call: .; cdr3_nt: TGTGCCAGCAGGGCGGATGGGACTGAAGCTTTCTTT; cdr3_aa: CASRADGTEAFF